Listed below are T cell receptor beta chains from one sample, sequenced in a study of blood T cell repertoires in COVID-19. TCRdb keeps only in-frame clones here, not all; method: immunoSEQ multiplex PCR. The table records about 120,000 clones, around nine tenths of them present only once. The sequencing input was peripheral blood. These TCRs come from a woman aged 45-65 years with active or convalescent COVID-19. Each CDR3 is given with its conserved first and last residue. D genes are given only for firm matches. Size is stated for part of the rows, as once, few or many counts, or as a class when the clone is expanded.

clone_size	d_call	j_call	v_call	cdr3_nt	cdr3_aa
once	-	TRBJ2-7	TRBV24-1	TGTGCCACCAGTGATTCTGGGACAAGGACCTACGAGCAGTACTTC	CATSDSGTRTYEQYF
few	TRBD2	TRBJ2-7	TRBV5-4	TGTGCCAGCAGCTTTACGTACGGCAGCGGGAGGGCCTACGAGCAGTACTTC	CASSFTYGSGRAYEQYF
-	-	TRBJ2-5	TRBV6-5	TGTGCCAGCAGTAACGACAGGAACGGGCCAGAGACCCAGTACTTC	CASSNDRNGPETQYF
-	TRBD1	TRBJ1-2	TRBV6-5	TGTGCCAGCAGGACGGACAGGGGGCGATACTATGGCTACACCTTC	CASRTDRGRYYGYTF
-	TRBD1	TRBJ2-3	TRBV7-2	TGTGCCAGCAGCTTAATGGGACAGGGGGCAGATACGCAGTATTTT	CASSLMGQGADTQYF
-	TRBD1	TRBJ2-1	TRBV19	TGTGCCAGTAGTATCCTGGGACAGGAGGAGCAGTTCTTC	CASSILGQEEQFF
-	-	TRBJ2-4	TRBV21-1	TGTGCCAGCAGCTCTCCGGGACTAGCGGTTGGGGCACTAGCCAAAAACATTCAGTACTTC	CASSSPGLAVGALAKNIQYF
-	-	TRBJ1-1	TRBV18	TGTGCCAGCTCAGTAACAGACAACACTGAAGCTTTCTTT	CASSVTDNTEAFF
once	-	TRBJ2-1	TRBV18	TGTGCCAGCTCTCGATACTCAGGGAACTCCTACAATGAGCAGTTCTTC	CASSRYSGNSYNEQFF
few	TRBD2	TRBJ2-1	TRBV6-2/TRBV6-3	TGTGCCAGCAGTTACGGCGCGGGAGGAAATAATGAGCAGTTCTTC	CASSYGAGGNNEQFF
-	TRBD1	TRBJ1-4	TRBV3-1/TRBV3-2	TGTGCCAGCAGCCGGGACAGGGCTGAAAAACTGTTTTTT	CASSRDRAEKLFF
few	TRBD1	TRBJ2-5	TRBV5-1	TGCGCCAGCAGCACCGGACAGGGGGCATGGGAGACCCAGTACTTC	CASSTGQGAWETQYF
-	TRBD1	TRBJ1-5	TRBV28	TGTGCCAGCAGCCTTGACAGGGGCAATCAGCCCCAGCATTTT	CASSLDRGNQPQHF
-	-	TRBJ2-7	TRBV9	TGTGCCAGCAGCGTCCAAGCGGGCGCCTCCTACGAGCAGTACTTC	CASSVQAGASYEQYF
-	-	TRBJ2-1	TRBV21-1	TGTGCCAGCAAGAGCGGACAGGGGGCGGGCAATGAGCAGTTCTTC	CASKSGQGAGNEQFF
-	TRBD2	TRBJ2-7	TRBV3-1/TRBV3-2	TGTGCCAGCAGCCTTGGGACTAGCGGCTACGAGCAGTACTTC	CASSLGTSGYEQYF
-	-	TRBJ2-2	TRBV5-1	TGCGCCAGCAGGCGGGACGCAAACACCGGGGAGCTGTTTTTT	CASRRDANTGELFF
-	-	TRBJ1-2	TRBV19	TGTGCCAGTAGTATGAGGGAAGATTATGGCTACACCTTC	CASSMREDYGYTF
-	TRBD1	TRBJ1-1	TRBV6-2/TRBV6-3	TGTGCCAGCAGCCGGGGACAGTCGGGAGCTTTCTTT	CASSRGQSGAFF
-	-	TRBJ2-2	TRBV6-1	TGTGCCAGCAGTGCGACGCGGACTGGATGGATCAGGGAGCTGTTTTTT	CASSATRTGWIRELFF
-	-	TRBJ2-5	TRBV4-1	TGCGCCAGCAGCCAACAGGTGACACGGAAAGAGACCCAGTACTTC	CASSQQVTRKETQYF
few	TRBD2	TRBJ2-1	TRBV7-9	TGTGCCAGCAGCAAAGGACTAGCGGGAGGGGAGGAGCAGTTCTTC	CASSKGLAGGEEQFF
-	TRBD2	TRBJ2-1	TRBV7-6	TGTGCCAGCAGCCAGGTCTTCTCGGGGGGATACAATGAGCAGTTCTTC	CASSQVFSGGYNEQFF
-	-	TRBJ1-2	TRBV12-3/TRBV12-4	TGTGCCAGCAGCCAAACTTCGCGGGGCTACACCTTC	CASSQTSRGYTF
once	TRBD1	TRBJ1-2	TRBV5-4	TGTGCCAGCAGCTTTAAGGACAGGGGGGGCTATGGCTACACCTTC	CASSFKDRGGYGYTF
-	TRBD2	TRBJ2-1	TRBV11-2	TGTGCCAGCAGCTGGACTAGCGGGAGGGCGGGGAATGAGCAGTTCTTC	CASSWTSGRAGNEQFF
-	TRBD2	TRBJ2-2	TRBV29-1	TGCAGCGTTGAACTAAGCGGGAGGGTAAGCGGGGAGCTGTTTTTT	CSVELSGRVSGELFF
-	-	TRBJ1-2	TRBV18	TGTGCCAGCTCACCAAATTCGCCAGTCTATGGCTACACCTTC	CASSPNSPVYGYTF
-	TRBD2	TRBJ2-1	TRBV6-5	TGTGCCAGCAGATTAGCGGGAGTCCGCGGTGAGCAGTTCTTC	CASRLAGVRGEQFF
-	-	TRBJ2-7	TRBV5-1	TGCGCCAGCAGTAACAGGGTAGATCGGCCGGGCGGCGAGCAGTACTTC	CASSNRVDRPGGEQYF
-	-	TRBJ2-7	TRBV11-2	TGTGCCAGCTCGGCCCTTTTGAGCGGATCCTACGAGCAGTACTTC	CASSALLSGSYEQYF
-	TRBD1	TRBJ2-7	TRBV19	TGTGCCAGTAGTATAGTGTTTCCAGGGGGCGACGAGCAGTACTTC	CASSIVFPGGDEQYF
-	TRBD2	TRBJ2-7	TRBV28	TGTGTCAGCCAAAAAGCGGGGACCCTAGGCTACGAGCAGTACTTC	CVSQKAGTLGYEQYF
-	TRBD2	TRBJ2-1	TRBV9	TGTGCCAGCAGCGTAAGGACTAGCGGTATACCTTCCTACAATGAGCAGTTCTTC	CASSVRTSGIPSYNEQFF
-	TRBD1	TRBJ2-3	TRBV2	TGTGCCAGCAGGGGACAGGGGGCGGGGAGCACAGATACGCAGTATTTT	CASRGQGAGSTDTQYF
few	-	TRBJ1-6	TRBV27	TGTGCCAGCACCTTCCGGGAAAATTCACCCCTCCACTTT	CASTFRENSPLHF
-	-	TRBJ1-1	TRBV6-2/TRBV6-3	TGTGCCAGCAGTTCAGATTCGGGACTTTGGAACACTGAAGCTTTCTTT	CASSSDSGLWNTEAFF
-	-	TRBJ2-7	TRBV6-6	TGTGCCAGCAGTCTACAGGGCTCCTACGAGCAGTACTTC	CASSLQGSYEQYF
once	-	TRBJ2-4	TRBV27	TGTGCCAGCAGTGCACCCTATTTTGAGGACATTCAGTACTTC	CASSAPYFEDIQYF
-	-	TRBJ2-1	TRBV20-1	TGCAGTGCTAGTAAGGTGACATACAATGAGCAGTTCTTC	CSASKVTYNEQFF
-	TRBD1	TRBJ2-7	TRBV20-1	TGCAGTGCTAGTGGGACAGGGGAGTGGGAGCAGTACTTC	CSASGTGEWEQYF
-	TRBD2	TRBJ2-5	TRBV19	TGTGCCAGTAGTATCCAACATAGCGGGAGTTGGAAGACCCAGTACTTC	CASSIQHSGSWKTQYF
-	-	TRBJ2-5	TRBV5-4	TGTGCCAGCAGCTTGGAGAGCGGGCCCCAAGAGACCCAGTACTTC	CASSLESGPQETQYF
-	TRBD2	TRBJ2-7	TRBV15	TGTGCCACCAGCAGAGGGCGGGGGGCCTACGAGCAGTACTTC	CATSRGRGAYEQYF
-	-	TRBJ2-7	TRBV11-2	TGTGCCAGCAGCCCCCGGGACTCATCCGCCGAGCAGTACTTC	CASSPRDSSAEQYF
-	-	TRBJ2-2	TRBV5-4	TGTGCCAGCAGCTTTTTGAAAGCGACCTCGAACACCGGGGAGCTGTTTTTT	CASSFLKATSNTGELFF
once	-	TRBJ2-1	TRBV9	-	CASSVGEGAGFF
-	TRBD1	TRBJ2-1	TRBV4-2	TGTGCCAGCAGCCAAGGGACAGGGAGTTACAATGAGCAGTTCTTC	CASSQGTGSYNEQFF
-	-	TRBJ1-4	TRBV5-5	TGTGCCAGCAGCTTGGGGACAAATAATGAAAAACTGTTTTTT	CASSLGTNNEKLFF
-	TRBD1	TRBJ1-1	TRBV2	TGTGCCAGCGGAAAGGGACAGGGTTCGACTTTCTTT	CASGKGQGSTFF
-	TRBD1	TRBJ1-5	TRBV18	TGTGCCAGCTCCCGAGACAGGGATAATAGCAATCAGCCCCAGCATTTT	CASSRDRDNSNQPQHF
-	-	TRBJ2-3	TRBV3-1/TRBV3-2	TGTGCCAGCAGCTTTGGACAGAGCACAGATACGCAGTATTTT	CASSFGQSTDTQYF
-	-	TRBJ1-2	TRBV5-5	TGTGCCAGCAGCCCCGGGTTGGGACTGTCTAACTATGGCTACACCTTC	CASSPGLGLSNYGYTF
-	TRBD1	TRBJ2-1	TRBV11-2	TGTGCCAGCACCCCGGGACAGGTATACAATGAGCAGTTCTTC	CASTPGQVYNEQFF
-	-	TRBJ2-5	TRBV7-9	TGTGCCAGCAGCCCTACTAGGGAGACCCAGTACTTC	CASSPTRETQYF
-	TRBD2	TRBJ2-3	TRBV7-8	TGTGCCAGCAGCCCCTCACTAGCGGGTGGCACAGATACGCAGTATTTT	CASSPSLAGGTDTQYF
-	-	TRBJ1-1	TRBV7-3	TGTGCCAGCAGCCTTCAGCCGGGACAGAACACTGAAGCTTTCTTT	CASSLQPGQNTEAFF
-	-	TRBJ1-2	TRBV27	TGTGCCAGCAGTTCCAGGGGAAACTATGGCTACACCTTC	CASSSRGNYGYTF
-	TRBD1	TRBJ1-5	TRBV25-1	TGTGCCAGCAGCGAACAGGGGAAAAGCAATCAGCCCCAGCATTTT	CASSEQGKSNQPQHF